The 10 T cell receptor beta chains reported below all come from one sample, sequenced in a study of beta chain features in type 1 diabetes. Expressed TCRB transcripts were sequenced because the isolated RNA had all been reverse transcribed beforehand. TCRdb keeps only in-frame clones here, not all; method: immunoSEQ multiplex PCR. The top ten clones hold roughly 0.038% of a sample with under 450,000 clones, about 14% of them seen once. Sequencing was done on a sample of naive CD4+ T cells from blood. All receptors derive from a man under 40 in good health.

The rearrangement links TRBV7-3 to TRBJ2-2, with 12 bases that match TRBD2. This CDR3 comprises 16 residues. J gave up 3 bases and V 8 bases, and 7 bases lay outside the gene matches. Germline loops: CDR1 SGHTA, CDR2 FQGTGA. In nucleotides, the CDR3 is TGTGCCAGCGGGTTACTAGCGGGAGGCTACACCGGGGAGCTGTTTTTT. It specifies CASGLLAGGYTGELFF.

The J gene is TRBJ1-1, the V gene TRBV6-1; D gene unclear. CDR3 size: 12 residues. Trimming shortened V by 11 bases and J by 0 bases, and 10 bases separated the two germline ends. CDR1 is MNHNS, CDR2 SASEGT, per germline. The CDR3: CALTKVNTEAFF. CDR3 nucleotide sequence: TGTGCCCTAACCAAAGTGAACACTGAAGCTTTCTTT.

The DNA for the CDR3 is TGTGCCACCAGCTCCCTGGGACAGGAAGAGACCCAGTACTTC. It codes for CATSSLGQEETQYF. The rearrangement joins TRBV15 to TRBJ2-5, with 8 positions matching TRBD1. V was pared by 5 bases and J by 3 bases, with 5 bases of the junction left unmatched. Germline V CDR1 and CDR2: LNHNV, YYDKDF (reference sequence). This CDR3 has 14 amino acids.

The CDR3 here is CSARLERGGYTF. The CDR3, as DNA: TGCAGCGCCCGACTGGAGAGAGGCGGCTACACCTTC. V gene TRBV29-1 combines with J gene TRBJ1-2; D is uncertain. The CDR3 is made up of 12 amino acids. Germline CDR1 reads SQVTM; CDR2 reads ANQGSEA. Trimming removed 7 bases from V and 8 bases from J, with 17 bases in between.

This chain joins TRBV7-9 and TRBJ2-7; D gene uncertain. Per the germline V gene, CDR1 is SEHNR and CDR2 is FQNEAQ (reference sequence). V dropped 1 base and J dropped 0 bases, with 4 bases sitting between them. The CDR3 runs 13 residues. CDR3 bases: TGTGCCAGCAGCTTAGGAGCCTCCTACGAGCAGTACTTC. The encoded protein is CASSLGASYEQYF.

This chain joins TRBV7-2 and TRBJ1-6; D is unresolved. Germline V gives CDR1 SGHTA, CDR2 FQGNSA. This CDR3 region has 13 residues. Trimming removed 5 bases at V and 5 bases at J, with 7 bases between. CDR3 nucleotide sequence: TGTGCCAGCAGCCCCTGGGATAATTCACCCCTCCACTTT. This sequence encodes CASSPWDNSPLHF.

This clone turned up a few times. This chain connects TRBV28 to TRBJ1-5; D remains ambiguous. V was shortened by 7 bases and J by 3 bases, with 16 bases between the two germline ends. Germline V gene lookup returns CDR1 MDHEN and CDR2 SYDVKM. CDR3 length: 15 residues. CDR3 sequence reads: CASTPPGSSNQPQHF. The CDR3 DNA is TGTGCCAGCACCCCACCCGGATCCTCCAATCAGCCCCAGCATTTT. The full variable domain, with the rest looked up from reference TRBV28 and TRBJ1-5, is DVKVTQSSRYLVKRTGEKVFLECVQDMDHENMFWYRQDPGLGLRLIYFSYDVKMKEKGDIPEGYSVSREKKERFSLILESASTNQTSMYLCASTPPGSSNQPQHFGDGTRLSIL.

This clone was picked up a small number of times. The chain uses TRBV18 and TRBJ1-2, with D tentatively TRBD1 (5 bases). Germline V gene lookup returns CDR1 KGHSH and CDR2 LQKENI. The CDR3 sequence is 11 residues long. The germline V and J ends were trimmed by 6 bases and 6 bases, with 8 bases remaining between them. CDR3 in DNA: TGTGCCAGCTCTAAAGGGGATGGCTACACCTTC. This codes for CASSKGDGYTF.

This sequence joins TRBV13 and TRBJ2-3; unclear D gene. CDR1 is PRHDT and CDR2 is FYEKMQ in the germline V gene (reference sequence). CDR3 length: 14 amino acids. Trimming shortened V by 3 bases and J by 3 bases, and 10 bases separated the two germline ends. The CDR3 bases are TGTGCCAGCAGCTTTCTCGTCGGGACAGATACGCAGTATTTT. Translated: CASSFLVGTDTQYF. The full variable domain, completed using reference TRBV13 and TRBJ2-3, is AAGVIQSPRHLIKEKRETATLKCYPIPRHDTVYWYQQGPGQDPQFLISFYEKMQSDKGSIPDRFSAQQFSDYHSELNMSSLELGDSALYFCASSFLVGTDTQYFGPGTRLTVL.

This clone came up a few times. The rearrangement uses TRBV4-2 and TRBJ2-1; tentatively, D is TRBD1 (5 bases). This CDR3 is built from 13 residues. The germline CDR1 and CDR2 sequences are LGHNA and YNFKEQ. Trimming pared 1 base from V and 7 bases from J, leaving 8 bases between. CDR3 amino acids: CASSQGQSNEQFF. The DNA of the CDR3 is TGTGCCAGCAGCCAAGGACAGTCTAATGAGCAGTTCTTC.